The TCR beta chain described here comes from a study of T cell responses to AZD1222 COVID-19 vaccine listed by TCRdb under 2021. With regard to the full study: AZD1222 recipients with second doses at about 4 weeks or about 12 weeks were pooled, because spike-specific TCR depth and breadth did not differ between schedules. A total of 233 trial participants underwent TCR sequencing, of whom nearly 210 had received two doses of AZD1222 and roughly 26 had received two doses of the MenACWY control vaccine. Trial participants were enrolled by age into 18-55, 56-69 and 70-plus year subgroups, with about 150, 28 and 57 TCR-sequenced participants respectively. Broad study findings and their caveats: The whole spike protein was spanned by vaccine-associated CD4 TCRs, and dominant responses were seen in regions 160-218 and 743-854. After two AZD1222 doses, both the breadth and the depth of spike-specific TCRs were significantly higher than at day 0 and than in MenACWY recipients. Only five to seven AZD1222 recipients were SARS-CoV-2 seropositive at baseline, limiting conclusions about previously exposed vaccinees. Reportedly, almost half of the unique spike-specific TCRs recognized epitopes lying outside the regions that are mutated in the B.1.351 and B.1.1.7 variants. In the small 56-69-year group, the increase in depth fell short of significance, most likely because of low power. No day 14 peak-response samples were available, so repertoires were characterized only after the peak T cell response. Most participants were white British and females outnumbered males, and the authors suggested that clonal diversity may have been underestimated.

The time point label, as the study defines it: baseline before first vaccination. Vaccinee samples came from UK trials COV001 and COV002, including a single-blind randomized controlled phase 2/3 trial of AZD1222 (ChAdOx1 nCoV-19) in healthy adults. For TCRbeta chain sequencing, PBMC samples from trial participants were taken at day 0 and at day 28 after the second dose. The CDR3 regions of human TCRbeta chains were analyzed by immunosequencing. Turning to the authors' computational methods: Repertoire TCRs were checked for matches against a reference library of SARS-CoV-2-specific TCRs that had been generated using the MIRA antigen-specificity platform. Breadth meant the fraction of unique TCRs that were SARS-CoV-2-associated, whereas depth meant the fraction of total T cells that were SARS-CoV-2-associated. Using the MIRA data, every spike-specific TCR was mapped to the spike region that the TCR reacted to and assigned to either a CD4 or a CD8 class. Log10-transformed breadth and depth values were compared by one-way ANOVA with Sidak's multiple comparisons tests. TCRdb limited this immuneACCESS table to in-frame rearrangements with V and J called. A share of clones is missing; checked studies link under half to unresolved V genes, and the rest is unexplained. V and J calls plus clone size are reproduced from that table; the DNA served to infer D and trimming. This sample has more than 95,000 clones in its table, and roughly 90% of those were observed once. The ten largest clonotypes hold about 2.7% of the sample.

The CDR3 runs 15 amino acids, cysteine and phenylalanine included. Just the 45-base CDR3 DNA is kept, in frame starting at base 1. Per the germline V gene (reference sequence), SEHNR is the CDR1 and FQNEAQ is the CDR2. Trimming at the junction amounts to 3 bases on V and 5 bases on J, and the germline ends lie 16 bases apart. About this clone itself: Its target antigen remains unknown. Within one base of it there is no much larger clone, and no base qualities were kept.

Material: peripheral blood, obtained on day 0 of AZD1222 vaccination. The receptor chain draws on TRBV7-9 and TRBJ2-5; a tentative D match to TRBD1 spans 6 bases. This TCR derives from an adult in good health. The nucleotides read TGTGCCAGCAGCTTCACGGACAGAATGATGGAGACCCAGTACTTC. It is translated as CASSFTDRMMETQYF.